This T cell receptor (beta chain) was sequenced during a study of T-cell memory formation after mild COVID-19 (dated by TCRdb to the early 2020s). Regarding the research as a whole: TCR sequence clusters from the two donors were largely donor specific. In a couple of donors, T-cell clones that expanded and contracted after mild COVID-19 were tracked by sequencing TCRalpha and TCRbeta repertoires over time. The cohort was made up of two young adult volunteers, one female and one male, who were previously healthy. Points the paper makes about the study in general: The detection of some responding clones in pre-infection memory suggests that pre-existing cross-reactive memory T cells joined the SARS-CoV-2 response. The study covered only a couple of mild cases, and larger cohorts including severe cases with pre-infection samples were considered necessary. Contracting CD4+ clones were found mainly in CM and EM memory subsets, while CD8+ clones were enriched in EMRA. Whether the second-wave clones peaking on day 37 were SARS-CoV-2 specific was not confirmed. Clones contracting from day 15 to 85 had balanced CD4/CD8 phenotypes, while a second wave expanding from day 15 to 37 was biased towards CD4+.

Notes on this clonotype: The specificity of this receptor is unknown. Qualities for individual bases were not recorded, and no much larger clone is one base off.

The reads were generated on an Illumina NovaSeq 6000. Using 5'RACE with constant-segment primers, TCRalpha and TCRbeta cDNA libraries were constructed, with sample barcodes and unique molecular identifiers added in the process. RNA was extracted from every sample with Trizol reagent. The libraries were amplified in two PCR steps, and the second step added a second sample barcode and Illumina TruSeq adapters. Sequencing of the libraries was done on an Illumina NovaSeq, producing 2 x 150 bp paired-end reads. The original methods were these. The reads were demultiplexed and collapsed into UMI-guided consensus sequences using migec v1.2.7. Using mixcr v2.1.11, the UMI consensuses were aligned to TRA and TRB V and J templates and assembled into clonotypes. A clonotype was counted as expanded or contracted only when both edgeR and NoisET called the clonotype significant, with the noise models trained on biological replicates. edgeR calls used a false discovery rate-adjusted p below 0.01 and a log2 fold-change threshold of 1. PCA with hierarchical clustering of max-normalized trajectories of the 1000 most abundant clonotypes was used as exploratory dynamics analysis. Separately sequenced CD4+ and CD8+ repertoires were used to assign the CD4 or CD8 phenotype of responding clones. TCRdb redid the processing of the public reads, applying fastp at Q25 and MiXCR, and retained in-frame beta chains. Entries that share a CDR3 protein sequence are merged under the most common genes and DNA. The V and J calls reflect TCRdb's pipeline rather than the authors' work. The sample profile shows under 400,000 distinct CDR3 sequences; about 21% of them were found once. Around 13% of the sample comes from the top ten.

There are 15 amino acids in the CDR3, from cysteine to phenylalanine inclusive. The retained sequence is limited to the CDR3, 45 bases, with the frame set at the first base. The germline V gene gives CDR1 as LGHNA and CDR2 as YNFKEQ. V is trimmed back by 1 base and J by 6 bases, and the junction contains 6 bases that no gene match accounts for. PBMCs were isolated by Ficoll-Paque density gradient centrifugation. This sequence originates from an adult woman who had mild COVID-19 (a few samples of this study predate the infection). The sample titles of this study are shuffled in the database, so cell type and time point are left out; the donor was told from shared clones. Sequencing was performed on PBMCs or a T cell subset sorted from them (not recorded which). The chain uses TRBV4-2 and TRBJ2-5, with 9 bases matching TRBD1. Here is the DNA: TGTGCCAGCAGCCAAGTGGGACAGGGATGGCAGACCCAGTACTTC. This yields the protein CASSQVGQGWQTQYF.